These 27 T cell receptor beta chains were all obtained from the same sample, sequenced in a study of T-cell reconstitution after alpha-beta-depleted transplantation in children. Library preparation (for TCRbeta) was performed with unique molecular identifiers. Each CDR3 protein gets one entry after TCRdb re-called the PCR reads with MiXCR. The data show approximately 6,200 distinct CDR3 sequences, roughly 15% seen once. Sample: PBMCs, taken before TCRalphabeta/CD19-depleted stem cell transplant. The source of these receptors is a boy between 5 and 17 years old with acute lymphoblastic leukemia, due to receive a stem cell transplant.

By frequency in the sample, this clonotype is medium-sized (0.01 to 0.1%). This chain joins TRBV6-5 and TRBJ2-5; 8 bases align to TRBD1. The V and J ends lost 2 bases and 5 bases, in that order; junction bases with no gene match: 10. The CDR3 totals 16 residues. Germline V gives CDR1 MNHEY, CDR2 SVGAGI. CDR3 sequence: CASSYRHRTGLETQYF. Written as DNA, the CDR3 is TGTGCCAGCAGTTACCGACACCGGACAGGGCTCGAGACCCAGTACTTC.

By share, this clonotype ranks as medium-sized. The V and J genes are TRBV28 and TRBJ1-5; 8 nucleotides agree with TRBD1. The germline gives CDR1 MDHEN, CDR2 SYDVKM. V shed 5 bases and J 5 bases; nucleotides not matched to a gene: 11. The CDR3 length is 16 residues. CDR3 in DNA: TGTGCCAGCAGTACGCATAAGGGACAGGCCTATCAGCCCCAGCATTTT. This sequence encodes CASSTHKGQAYQPQHF.

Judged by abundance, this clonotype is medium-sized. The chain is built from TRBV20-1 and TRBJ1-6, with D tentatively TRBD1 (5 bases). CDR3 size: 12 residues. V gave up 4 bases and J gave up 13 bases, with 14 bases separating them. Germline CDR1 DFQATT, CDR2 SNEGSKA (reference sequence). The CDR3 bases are TGCAGTGCTACAGGGAATAGTACGCCCCTCCACTTT. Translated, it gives CSATGNSTPLHF.

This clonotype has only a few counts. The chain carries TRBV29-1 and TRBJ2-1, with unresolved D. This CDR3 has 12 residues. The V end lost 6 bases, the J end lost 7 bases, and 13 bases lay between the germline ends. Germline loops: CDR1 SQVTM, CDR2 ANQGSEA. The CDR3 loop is CSVNVVRNEQFF. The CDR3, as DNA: TGCAGCGTGAACGTGGTCAGGAATGAGCAGTTCTTC.

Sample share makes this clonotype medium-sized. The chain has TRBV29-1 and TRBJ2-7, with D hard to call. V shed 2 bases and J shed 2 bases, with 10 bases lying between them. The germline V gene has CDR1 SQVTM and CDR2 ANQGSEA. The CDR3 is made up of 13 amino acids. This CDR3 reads CSVEHGTTYEQYF. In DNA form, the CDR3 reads TGCAGCGTTGAACACGGAACTACCTACGAGCAGTACTTC.

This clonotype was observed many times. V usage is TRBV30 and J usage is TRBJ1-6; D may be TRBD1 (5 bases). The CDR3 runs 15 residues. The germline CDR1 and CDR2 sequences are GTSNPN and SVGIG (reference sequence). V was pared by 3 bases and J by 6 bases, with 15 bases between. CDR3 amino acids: CAWSSSGTLNSPLHF. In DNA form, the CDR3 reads TGTGCCTGGAGCTCCAGTGGGACTCTTAATTCACCCCTCCACTTT.

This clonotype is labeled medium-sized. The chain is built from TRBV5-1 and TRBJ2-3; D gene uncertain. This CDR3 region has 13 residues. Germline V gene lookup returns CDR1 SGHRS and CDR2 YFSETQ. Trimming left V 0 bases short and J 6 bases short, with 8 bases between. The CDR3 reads CASSLGGADTQYF. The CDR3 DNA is TGCGCCAGCAGCTTGGGCGGAGCGGATACGCAGTATTTT.

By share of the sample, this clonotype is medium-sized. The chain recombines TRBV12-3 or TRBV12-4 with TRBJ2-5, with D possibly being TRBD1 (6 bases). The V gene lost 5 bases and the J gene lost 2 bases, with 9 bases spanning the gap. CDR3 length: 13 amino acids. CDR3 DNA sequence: TGTGCCAGCAGTGAACAGGGACAAGAGACCCAGTACTTC. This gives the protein CASSEQGQETQYF.

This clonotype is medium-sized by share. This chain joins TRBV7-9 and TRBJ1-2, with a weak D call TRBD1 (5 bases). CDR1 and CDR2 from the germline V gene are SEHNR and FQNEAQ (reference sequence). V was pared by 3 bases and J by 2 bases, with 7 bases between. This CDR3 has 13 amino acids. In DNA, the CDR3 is TGTGCCAGCAGCTTCCCAGGGAACTATGGCTACACCTTC. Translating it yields CASSFPGNYGYTF.

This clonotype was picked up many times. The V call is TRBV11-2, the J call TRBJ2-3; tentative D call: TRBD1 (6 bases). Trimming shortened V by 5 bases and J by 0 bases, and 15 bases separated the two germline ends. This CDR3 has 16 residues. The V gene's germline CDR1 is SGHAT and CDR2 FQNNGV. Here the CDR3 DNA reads TGTGCCAGCAGCACAGGGACACTACGTAGCACAGATACGCAGTATTTT. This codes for CASSTGTLRSTDTQYF.

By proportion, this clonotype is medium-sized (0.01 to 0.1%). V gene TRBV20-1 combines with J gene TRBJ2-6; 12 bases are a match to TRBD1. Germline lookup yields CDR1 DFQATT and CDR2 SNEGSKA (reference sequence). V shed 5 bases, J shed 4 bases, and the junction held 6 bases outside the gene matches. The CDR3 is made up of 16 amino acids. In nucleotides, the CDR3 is TGCAGTGCTCTCCGGGACAGGGGGCCGGGGGCCAACGTCCTGACTTTC. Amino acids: CSALRDRGPGANVLTF.

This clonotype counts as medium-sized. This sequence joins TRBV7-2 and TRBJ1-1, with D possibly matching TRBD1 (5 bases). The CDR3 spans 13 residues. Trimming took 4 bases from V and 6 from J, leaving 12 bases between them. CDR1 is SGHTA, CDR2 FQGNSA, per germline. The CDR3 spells CASSSEQGSEAFF. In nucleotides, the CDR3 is TGTGCCAGCAGCTCGGAGCAGGGATCTGAAGCTTTCTTT.

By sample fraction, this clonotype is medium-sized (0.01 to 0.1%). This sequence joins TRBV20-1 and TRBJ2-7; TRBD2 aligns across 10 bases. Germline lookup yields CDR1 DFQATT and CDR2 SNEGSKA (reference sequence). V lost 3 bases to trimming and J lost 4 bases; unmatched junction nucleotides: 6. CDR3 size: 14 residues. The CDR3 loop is CSASFTSGTYEQYF. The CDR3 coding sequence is TGCAGTGCTAGCTTCACTAGCGGGACTTACGAGCAGTACTTC.

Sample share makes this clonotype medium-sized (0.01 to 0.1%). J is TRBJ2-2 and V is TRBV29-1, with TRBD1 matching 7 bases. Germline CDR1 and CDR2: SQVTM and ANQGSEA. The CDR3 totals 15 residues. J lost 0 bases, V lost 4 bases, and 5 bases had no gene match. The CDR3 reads CSVAYRGSNTGELFF. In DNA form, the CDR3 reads TGCAGCGTTGCTTACAGGGGATCGAACACCGGGGAGCTGTTTTTT.

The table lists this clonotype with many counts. This CDR3 reads CASSPQGYGNQPQHF. The CDR3 bases are TGTGCCAGCAGTCCTCAGGGGTATGGCAATCAGCCCCAGCATTTT. V gene TRBV6-2 or TRBV6-3 combines with J gene TRBJ1-5; weak D call: TRBD1 (6 bases). Germline assignment: CDR1 MNHEY and CDR2 SVGEGT. This CDR3 is 15 amino acids long. Between the trimmed V and J ends, which lost 5 bases and 2 bases, there was a span of 13 bases.

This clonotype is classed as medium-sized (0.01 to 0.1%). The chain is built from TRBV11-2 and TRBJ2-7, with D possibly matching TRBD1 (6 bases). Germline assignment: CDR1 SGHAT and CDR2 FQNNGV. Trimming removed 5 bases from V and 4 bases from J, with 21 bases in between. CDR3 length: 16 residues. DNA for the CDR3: TGTGCCAGCAGCGCGCGGACAGCAAAGACTCCGTACGAGCAGTACTTC. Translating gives CASSARTAKTPYEQYF.

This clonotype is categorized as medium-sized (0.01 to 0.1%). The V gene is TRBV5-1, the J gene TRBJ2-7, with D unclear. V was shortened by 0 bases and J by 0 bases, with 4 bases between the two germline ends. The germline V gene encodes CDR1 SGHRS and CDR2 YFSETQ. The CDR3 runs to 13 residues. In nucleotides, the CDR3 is TGCGCCAGCAGCTTGGGGAGCTCCTACGAGCAGTACTTC. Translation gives CASSLGSSYEQYF.

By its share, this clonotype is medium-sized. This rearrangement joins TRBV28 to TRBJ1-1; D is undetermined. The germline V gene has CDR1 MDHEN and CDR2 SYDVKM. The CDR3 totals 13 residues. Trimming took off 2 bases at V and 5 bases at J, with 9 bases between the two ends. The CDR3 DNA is TGTGCCAGCAGTTTAATTGGAAAAACTGAAGCTTTCTTT. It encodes CASSLIGKTEAFF.

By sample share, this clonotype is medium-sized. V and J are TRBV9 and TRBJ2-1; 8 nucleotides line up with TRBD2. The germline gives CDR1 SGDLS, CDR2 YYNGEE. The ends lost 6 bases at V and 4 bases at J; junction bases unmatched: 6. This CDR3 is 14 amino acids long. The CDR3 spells CASKRGNGYNEQFF. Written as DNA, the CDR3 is TGTGCCAGCAAGCGGGGGAACGGTTACAATGAGCAGTTCTTC. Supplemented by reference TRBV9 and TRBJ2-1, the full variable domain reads DSGVTQTPKHLITATGQRVTLRCSPRSGDLSVYWYQQSLDQGLQFLIQYYNGEERAKGNILERFSAQQFPDLHSELNLSSLELGDSALYFCASKRGNGYNEQFFGPGTRLTVL.

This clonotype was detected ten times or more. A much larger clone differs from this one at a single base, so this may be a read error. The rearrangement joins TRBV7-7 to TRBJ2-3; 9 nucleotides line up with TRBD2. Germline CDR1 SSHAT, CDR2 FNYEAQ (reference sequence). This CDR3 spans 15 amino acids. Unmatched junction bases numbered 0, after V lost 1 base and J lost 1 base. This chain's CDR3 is CASSLGTSGTDTQYF. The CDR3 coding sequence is TGTGCCAGCAGCTTAGGGACTAGCGGCACAGATACGCAGTATTTT.

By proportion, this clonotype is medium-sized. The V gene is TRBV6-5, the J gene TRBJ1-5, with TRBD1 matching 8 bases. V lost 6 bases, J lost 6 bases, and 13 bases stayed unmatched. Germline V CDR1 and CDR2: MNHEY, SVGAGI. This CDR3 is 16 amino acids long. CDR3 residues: CASSPSPRGLVQPQHF. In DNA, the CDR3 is TGTGCCAGCAGCCCCTCTCCCAGGGGGCTGGTTCAGCCCCAGCATTTT.

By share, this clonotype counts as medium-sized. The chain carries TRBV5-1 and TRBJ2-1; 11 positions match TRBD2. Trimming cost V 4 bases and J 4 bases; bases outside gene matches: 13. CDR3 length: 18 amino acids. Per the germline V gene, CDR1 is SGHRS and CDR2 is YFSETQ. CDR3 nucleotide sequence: TGCGCCAGCAGCCCACCTAGCGGGGGGTCCCCGTGGTACAATGAGCAGTTCTTC. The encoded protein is CASSPPSGGSPWYNEQFF.

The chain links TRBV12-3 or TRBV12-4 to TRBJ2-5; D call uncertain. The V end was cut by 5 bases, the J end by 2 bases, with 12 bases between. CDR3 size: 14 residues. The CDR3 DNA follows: TGTGCCAGCAGTAAAGCGTATTCACAAGAGACCCAGTACTTC. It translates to CASSKAYSQETQYF.

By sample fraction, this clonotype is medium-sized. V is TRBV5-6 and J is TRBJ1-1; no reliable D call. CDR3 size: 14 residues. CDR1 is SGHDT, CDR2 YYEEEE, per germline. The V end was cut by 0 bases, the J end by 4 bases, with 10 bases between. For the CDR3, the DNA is TGTGCCAGCAGCTTGGGGGGAGGGATCACTGAAGCTTTCTTT. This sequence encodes CASSLGGGITEAFF.

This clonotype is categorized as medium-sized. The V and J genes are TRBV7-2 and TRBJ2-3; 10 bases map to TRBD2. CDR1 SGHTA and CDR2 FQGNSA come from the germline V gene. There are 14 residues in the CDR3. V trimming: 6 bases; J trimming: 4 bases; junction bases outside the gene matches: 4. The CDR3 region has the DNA TGTGCCAGCAGACGGGGACTAGCGTCAGATACGCAGTATTTT. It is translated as CASRRGLASDTQYF.

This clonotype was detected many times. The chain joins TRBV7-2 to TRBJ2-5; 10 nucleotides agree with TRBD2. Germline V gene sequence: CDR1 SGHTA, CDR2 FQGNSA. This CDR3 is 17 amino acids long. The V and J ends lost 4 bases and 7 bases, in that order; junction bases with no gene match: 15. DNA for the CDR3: TGTGCCAGCAGCTCCTCGGGGGAGCGGGGGGGCTCGGGGACCCAGTACTTC. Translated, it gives CASSSSGERGGSGTQYF.

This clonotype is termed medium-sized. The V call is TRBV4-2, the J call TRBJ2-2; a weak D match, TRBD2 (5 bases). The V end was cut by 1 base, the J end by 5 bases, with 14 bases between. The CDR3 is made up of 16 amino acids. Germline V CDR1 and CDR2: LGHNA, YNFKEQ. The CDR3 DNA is TGTGCCAGCAGCCAAGGAACCGTCGGGATTACCGGGGAGCTGTTTTTT. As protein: CASSQGTVGITGELFF.